Here is one T cell receptor (beta chain) with its context. Its antigen is unidentified. Germline CDR1 reads MNHEY; CDR2 reads SMNVEV (reference sequence). The CDR3 has 15 amino acids. The V and J ends lost 2 bases and 9 bases respectively, with 17 bases between them. The data were produced by immunoSEQ multiplex PCR, yet TCRdb's version contains in-frame clones alone and is incomplete. The sample consists of just under 70,000 clones, approximately 70% of them appearing once. This entry is derived from a study of cytotoxic CD8 clonotypes in ibrutinib-treated CLL. Regarding the study as a whole: Against age-matched healthy donors, baseline clonality ran higher and tracked circulating CD8+ T-cell counts.

The receptor was isolated from a human donor with chronic lymphocytic leukemia. The V and J genes are TRBV27 and TRBJ1-5, with TRBD1 as a possible D gene (5 bases). The sample consisted of PBMCs, taken after 12 months of ibrutinib treatment. The CDR3 sequence is CASSLGSAGGGPQHF. The CDR3 DNA reads as TGTGCCAGCAGTTTAGGGTCAGCTGGGGGGGGGCCCCAGCATTTT.